The clone carrying this TCR beta chain has more than one count but fewer than ten. This sample stems from a study of cytotoxic CD8 clonotypes in ibrutinib-treated CLL. Assay: immunoSEQ multiplex PCR; the TCRdb copy retains only in-frame clones and omits some. The table has tens of thousands of clones, over 75% seen once. This CDR3 has 15 residues. CDR1 and CDR2 from the germline V gene are MNHNS and SASEGT. Trimming removed 6 bases from V and 3 bases from J, with 14 bases in between. This clonotype was sampled from a human donor with chronic lymphocytic leukemia. The V and J genes are TRBV6-1 and TRBJ2-2; D is unclear. The input for sequencing was PBMCs, taken at disease progression, from a patient treated with ibrutinib. CDR3 residues: CASRVGVGYTGELFF. For the CDR3, the DNA is TGTGCCAGCAGGGTAGGAGTGGGATACACCGGGGAGCTGTTTTTT.